This T cell receptor (beta chain) stems from a study of T cell responses to AZD1222 COVID-19 vaccine. V dropped 3 bases and J dropped 0 bases, with 11 bases sitting between them. The CDR3 consists of 16 residues. Germline CDR1 SNHLY, CDR2 FYNNEI. Here immunoSEQ multiplex PCR was the method, and the copy in TCRdb shows in-frame clones only, minus some. This repertoire shows 200,000 or so clones, about 92% found once; its top ten account for around 1%. The chain has TRBV2 and TRBJ2-2, with a tentative D call TRBD1 (7 bases). Sequenced here: peripheral blood, sampled on day 0 of MenACWY control vaccination. The TCR originated in an adult in good health. The CDR3 is CASSDGGGSNTGELFF. The DNA of the CDR3 is TGTGCCAGCAGTGATGGAGGGGGCTCGAACACCGGGGAGCTGTTTTTT. The whole variable domain, remainder taken from reference TRBV2 and TRBJ2-2, is EPEVTQTPSHQVTQMGQEVILRCVPISNHLYFYWYRQILGQKVEFLVSFYNNEISEKSEIFDDQFSVERPDGSNFTLKIRSTKLEDSAMYFCASSDGGGSNTGELFFGEGSRLTVL.